This TCR beta chain was sequenced during a study of T cells in Graves' hyperthyroidism and ophthalmopathy. V lost 4 bases to trimming and J lost 3 bases; unmatched junction nucleotides: 5. Germline V gives CDR1 MNHNS, CDR2 SASEGT. The length of the CDR3 is 14 residues. Amplified regions were TCR beta CDR3 sequences from RNA transcripts. With the HTBI primer set, the TCR CDR3 went through a first round of RT-PCR. TCRdb itself ran the multiplex PCR reads through MiXCR, one entry per CDR3 protein. This repertoire shows hundreds of thousands of distinct CDR3 sequences, roughly 15% found once; its top ten account for approximately 18%. This clonotype occurred a few times.

The receptor comes from a woman aged 18-29 years with Graves' ophthalmopathy. Specimen: blood. The chain carries TRBV6-1 and TRBJ2-7, with 8 bases matching TRBD2. CDR3 region: CASSGREGIYEQYF. In nucleotides, the CDR3 is TGTGCCAGCAGTGGCCGGGAGGGAATCTACGAGCAGTACTTC.